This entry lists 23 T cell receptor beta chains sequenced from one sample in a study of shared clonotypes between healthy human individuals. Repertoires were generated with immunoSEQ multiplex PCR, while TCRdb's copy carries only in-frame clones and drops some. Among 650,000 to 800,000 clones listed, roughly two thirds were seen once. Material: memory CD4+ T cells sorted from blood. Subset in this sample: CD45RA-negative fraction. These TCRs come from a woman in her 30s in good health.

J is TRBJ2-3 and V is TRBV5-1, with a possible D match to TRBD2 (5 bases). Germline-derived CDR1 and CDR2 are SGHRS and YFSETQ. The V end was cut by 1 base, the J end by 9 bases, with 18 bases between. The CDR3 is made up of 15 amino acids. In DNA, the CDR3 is TGCGCCAGCAGCTTGTCCCCCGGGGAACAGAACACGCAGTATTTT. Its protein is CASSLSPGEQNTQYF.

The CDR3 reads CASSTPGWPQHF. CDR3 coding DNA: TGTGCCAGCAGTACCCCGGGGTGGCCCCAGCATTTT. The chain couples TRBV27 to TRBJ1-5, with D unresolved. The V end lost 5 bases, the J end lost 9 bases, and 11 bases lay between the germline ends. This CDR3 has 12 residues. Looked up from germline, CDR1 is MNHEY and CDR2 is SMNVEV (reference sequence).

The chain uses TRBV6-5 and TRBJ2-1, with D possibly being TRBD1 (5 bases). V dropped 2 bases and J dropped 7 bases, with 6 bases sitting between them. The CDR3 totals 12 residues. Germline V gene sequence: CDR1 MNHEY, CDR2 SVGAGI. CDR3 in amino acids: CASSYAGNEQFF. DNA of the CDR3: TGTGCCAGCAGTTACGCAGGGAATGAGCAGTTCTTC.

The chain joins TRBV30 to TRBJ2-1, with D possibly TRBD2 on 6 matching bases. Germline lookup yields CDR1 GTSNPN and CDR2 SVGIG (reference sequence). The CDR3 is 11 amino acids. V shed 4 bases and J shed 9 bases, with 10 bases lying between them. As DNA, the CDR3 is TGTGCCTGGACACCGGGAGTTGAGCAGTTCTTC. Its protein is CAWTPGVEQFF.

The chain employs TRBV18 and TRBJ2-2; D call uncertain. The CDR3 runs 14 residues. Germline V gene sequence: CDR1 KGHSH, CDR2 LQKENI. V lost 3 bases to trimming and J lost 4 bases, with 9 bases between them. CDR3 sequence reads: CASSPGFGTGELFF. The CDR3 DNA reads TGTGCCAGCTCACCGGGTTTTGGCACCGGGGAGCTGTTTTTT.

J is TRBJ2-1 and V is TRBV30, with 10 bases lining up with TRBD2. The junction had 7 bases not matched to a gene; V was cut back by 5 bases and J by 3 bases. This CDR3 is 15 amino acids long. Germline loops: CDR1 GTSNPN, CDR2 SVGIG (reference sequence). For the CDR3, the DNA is TGTGCCTGGCATACTAGCGGGGCAAACTACAATGAGCAGTTCTTC. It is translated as CAWHTSGANYNEQFF. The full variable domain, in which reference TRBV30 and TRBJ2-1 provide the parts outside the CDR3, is SQTIHQWPATLVQPVGSPLSLECTVEGTSNPNLYWYRQAAGRGLQLLFYSVGIGQISSEVPQNLSASRPQDRQFILSSKKLLLSDSGFYLCAWHTSGANYNEQFFGPGTRLTVL.

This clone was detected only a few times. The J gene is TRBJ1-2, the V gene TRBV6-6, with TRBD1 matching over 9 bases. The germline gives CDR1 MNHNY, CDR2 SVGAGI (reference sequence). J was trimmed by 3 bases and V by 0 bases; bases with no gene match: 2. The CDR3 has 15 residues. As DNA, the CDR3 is TGTGCCAGCAGTTACTCTAGGACAGGGGACTATGGCTACACCTTC. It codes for CASSYSRTGDYGYTF.

The CDR3: CASSFAEPGELFF. CDR3 nucleotides: TGCGCCAGCAGCTTCGCAGAACCCGGGGAGCTGTTTTTT. The genes are TRBV5-1 and TRBJ2-2; D gene uncertain. The ends were cut back, 2 bases at V and 6 bases at J, with 8 bases in the middle. CDR3 size: 13 residues. CDR1 SGHRS and CDR2 YFSETQ come from the germline V gene.

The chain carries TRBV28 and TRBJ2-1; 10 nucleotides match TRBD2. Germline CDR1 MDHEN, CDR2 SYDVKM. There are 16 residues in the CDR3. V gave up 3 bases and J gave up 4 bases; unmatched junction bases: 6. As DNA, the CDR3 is TGTGCCAGCAGTTTGGTGGCTAGCGGGAGTTACAATGAGCAGTTCTTC. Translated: CASSLVASGSYNEQFF.

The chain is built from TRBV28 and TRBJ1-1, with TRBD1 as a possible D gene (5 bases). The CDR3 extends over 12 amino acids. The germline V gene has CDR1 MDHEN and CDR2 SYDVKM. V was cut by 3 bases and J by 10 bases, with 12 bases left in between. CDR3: CASSLLQGRAFF. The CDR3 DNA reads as TGTGCCAGCAGTTTGCTTCAGGGAAGAGCTTTCTTT.

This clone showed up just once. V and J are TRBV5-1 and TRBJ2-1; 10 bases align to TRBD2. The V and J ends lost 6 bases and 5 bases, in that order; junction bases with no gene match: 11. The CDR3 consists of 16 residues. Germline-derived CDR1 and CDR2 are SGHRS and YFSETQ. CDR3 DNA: TGCGCCAGCACAAACCGGGCTAGCGGGAGAAACAATGAGCAGTTCTTC. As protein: CASTNRASGRNNEQFF. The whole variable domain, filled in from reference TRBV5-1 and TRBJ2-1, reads KAGVTQTPRYLIKTRGQQVTLSCSPISGHRSVSWYQQTPGQGLQFLFEYFSETQRNKGNFPGRFSGRQFSNSRSEMNVSTLELGDSALYLCASTNRASGRNNEQFFGPGTRLTVL.

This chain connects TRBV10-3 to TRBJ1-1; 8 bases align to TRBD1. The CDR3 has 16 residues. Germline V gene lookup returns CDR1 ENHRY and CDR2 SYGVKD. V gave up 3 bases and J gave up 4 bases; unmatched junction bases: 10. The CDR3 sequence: CAISDWQGARITEAFF. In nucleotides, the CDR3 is TGTGCCATCAGTGACTGGCAGGGGGCGAGGATCACTGAAGCTTTCTTT.

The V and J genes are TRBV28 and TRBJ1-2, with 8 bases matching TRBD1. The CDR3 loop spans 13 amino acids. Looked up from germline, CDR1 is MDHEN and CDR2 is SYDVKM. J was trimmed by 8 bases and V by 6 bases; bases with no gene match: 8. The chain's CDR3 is CASSPDRVEGYTF. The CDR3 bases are TGTGCCAGCAGCCCGGACAGGGTAGAAGGCTACACCTTC.

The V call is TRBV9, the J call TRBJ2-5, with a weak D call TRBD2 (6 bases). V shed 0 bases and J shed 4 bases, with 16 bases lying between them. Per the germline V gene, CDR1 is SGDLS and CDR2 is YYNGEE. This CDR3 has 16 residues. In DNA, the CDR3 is TGTGCCAGCAGCGTAGGGGTGTCAGAGGGAGGAGAGACCCAGTACTTC. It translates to CASSVGVSEGGETQYF.

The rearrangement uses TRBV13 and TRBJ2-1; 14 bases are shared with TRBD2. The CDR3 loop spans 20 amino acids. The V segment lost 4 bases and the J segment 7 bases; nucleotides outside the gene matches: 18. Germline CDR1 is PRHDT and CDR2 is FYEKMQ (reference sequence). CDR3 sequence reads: CASSSQVPGLAGDILNEQFF. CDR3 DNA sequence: TGTGCCAGCAGCTCCCAAGTCCCGGGACTAGCGGGAGATATCCTAAATGAGCAGTTCTTC.

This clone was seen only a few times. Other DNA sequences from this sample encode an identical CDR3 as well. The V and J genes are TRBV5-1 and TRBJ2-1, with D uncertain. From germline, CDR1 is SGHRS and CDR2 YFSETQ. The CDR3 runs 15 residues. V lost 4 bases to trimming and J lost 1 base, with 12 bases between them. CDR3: CASSVASGSYNEQFF. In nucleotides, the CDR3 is TGCGCCAGCAGCGTCGCCTCGGGTTCCTACAATGAGCAGTTCTTC.

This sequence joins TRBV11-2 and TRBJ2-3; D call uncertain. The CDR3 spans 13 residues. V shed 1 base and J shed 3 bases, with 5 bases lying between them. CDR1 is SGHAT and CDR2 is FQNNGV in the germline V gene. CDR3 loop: CASSLGQTDTQYF. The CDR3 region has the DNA TGTGCCAGCAGCTTAGGGCAGACAGATACGCAGTATTTT. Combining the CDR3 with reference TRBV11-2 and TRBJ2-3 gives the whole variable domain EAGVAQSPRYKIIEKRQSVAFWCNPISGHATLYWYQQILGQGPKLLIQFQNNGVVDDSQLPKDRFSAERLKGVDSTLKIQPAKLEDSAVYLCASSLGQTDTQYFGPGTRLTVL.

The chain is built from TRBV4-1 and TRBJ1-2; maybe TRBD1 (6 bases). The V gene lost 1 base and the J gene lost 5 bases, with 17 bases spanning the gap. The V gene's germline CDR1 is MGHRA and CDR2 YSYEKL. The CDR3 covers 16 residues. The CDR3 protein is CASSQAGDWVQYGYTF. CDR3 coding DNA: TGCGCCAGCAGCCAAGCAGGGGATTGGGTGCAATATGGCTACACCTTC.

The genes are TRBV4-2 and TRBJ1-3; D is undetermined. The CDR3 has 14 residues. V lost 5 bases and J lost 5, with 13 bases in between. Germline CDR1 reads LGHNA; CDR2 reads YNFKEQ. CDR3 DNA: TGTGCCAGCAGCTTGGATCTGGGAAGAAACACCATATATTTT. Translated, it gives CASSLDLGRNTIYF.

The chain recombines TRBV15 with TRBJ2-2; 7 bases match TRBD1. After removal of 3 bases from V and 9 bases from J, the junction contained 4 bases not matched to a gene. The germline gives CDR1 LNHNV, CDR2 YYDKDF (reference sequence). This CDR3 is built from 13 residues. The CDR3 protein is CATSSRGSRELFF. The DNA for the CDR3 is TGTGCCACCAGCAGCAGGGGGAGTAGGGAGCTGTTTTTT.

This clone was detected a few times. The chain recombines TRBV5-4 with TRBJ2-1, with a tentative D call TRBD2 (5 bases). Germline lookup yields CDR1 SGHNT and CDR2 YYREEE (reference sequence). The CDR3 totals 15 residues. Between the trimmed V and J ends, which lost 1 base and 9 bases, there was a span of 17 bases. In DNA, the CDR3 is TGTGCCAGCAGCTTGAGTTTGAGGGAAGAGGGTGAGCAGTTCTTC. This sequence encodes CASSLSLREEGEQFF.

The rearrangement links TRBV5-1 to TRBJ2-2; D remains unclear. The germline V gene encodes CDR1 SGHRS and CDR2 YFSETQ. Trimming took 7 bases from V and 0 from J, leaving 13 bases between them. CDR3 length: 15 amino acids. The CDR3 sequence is CASRRQQTNTGELFF. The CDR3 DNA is TGCGCCAGCCGCCGACAACAGACGAACACCGGGGAGCTGTTTTTT. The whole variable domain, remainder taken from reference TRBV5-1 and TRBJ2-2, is KAGVTQTPRYLIKTRGQQVTLSCSPISGHRSVSWYQQTPGQGLQFLFEYFSETQRNKGNFPGRFSGRQFSNSRSEMNVSTLELGDSALYLCASRRQQTNTGELFFGEGSRLTVL.

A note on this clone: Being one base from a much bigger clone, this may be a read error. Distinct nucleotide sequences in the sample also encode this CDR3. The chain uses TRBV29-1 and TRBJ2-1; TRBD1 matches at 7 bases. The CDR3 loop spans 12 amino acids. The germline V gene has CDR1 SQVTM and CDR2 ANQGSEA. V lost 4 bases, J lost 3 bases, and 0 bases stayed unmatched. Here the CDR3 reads CSVGQGYNEQFF. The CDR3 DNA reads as TGCAGCGTTGGACAGGGCTACAATGAGCAGTTCTTC.